The 29 T cell receptor beta chains listed next were all sequenced from one sample in a study of long-term antiretroviral therapy in people with HIV (dated by TCRdb to the early 2020s). The immunoSEQ hsTCRB v3.0 assay was used at survey level resolution for TRB variable region sequencing. TCRdb took this table from immuneACCESS and kept in-frame rearrangements with V and J called. Such tables lack part of the clones; where checked against another copy, unresolved V genes explain under half of the gap, and the rest is unexplained. The sample table holds 42,000 or so clones, of which 85% to 90% were seen once. The ten largest make up 5.5% to 6.5% of the sample. This sample comprised unsorted PBMCs, obtained 3.1 years after starting antiretroviral therapy. These receptors all stem from a woman between 45 and 65 years old with HIV.

The rearrangement uses TRBV21-1 and TRBJ2-2; the D call in the table, TRBD1, was not verified against the DNA. TRBV21-1 represents a pseudogene. The CDR3 consists of 13 residues. This CDR3 is CASSPTDTGELFF. The CDR3 nucleotides are TGTGCCAGCAGCCCGACAGACACCGGGGAGCTGTTTTTT.

This chain links TRBV27 with TRBJ1-2; tentative D call: TRBD1 (6 bases). CDR3 size: 14 residues. Germline V CDR1 and CDR2: MNHEY, SMNVEV (reference sequence). Deletions cut 5 bases from V and 2 bases from J, with 12 bases between. CDR3 amino acids: CASSPLTGNYGYTF. CDR3 bases: TGTGCCAGCAGTCCTCTGACAGGAAACTATGGCTACACCTTC.

This rearrangement joins TRBV9 to TRBJ2-7; 7 bases line up with TRBD2. The CDR3 runs 14 residues. J lost 2 bases, V lost 4 bases, and 6 bases had no gene match. Germline CDR1 SGDLS, CDR2 YYNGEE. The CDR3 reads CASSPRGDPYEQYF. In DNA, the CDR3 is TGTGCCAGCAGCCCCCGGGGGGACCCCTACGAGCAGTACTTC.

The chain links TRBV4-3 to TRBJ1-6, with D possibly matching TRBD1 (5 bases). Germline loops: CDR1 LGHNA, CDR2 YSLEER. The V end lost 0 bases, the J end lost 0 bases, and 9 bases lay between the germline ends. The CDR3 is 17 amino acids. Here the CDR3 DNA reads TGCGCCAGCAGCCAAGATGGGGGGGACTCCTATAATTCACCCCTCCACTTT. Translating it yields CASSQDGGDSYNSPLHF.

The genes are TRBV6-5 and TRBJ2-7, with 8 nucleotides matching TRBD2. Germline V gene data show CDR1 as MNHEY and CDR2 as SVGAGI. The CDR3 is 15 residues long. V lost 0 bases and J lost 3; bases outside the gene matches: 4. The CDR3, as DNA: TGTGCCAGCAGTTACTCGGCGGGGGGAAGCTACGAGCAGTACTTC. It is translated as CASSYSAGGSYEQYF.

Concerning this clone: The junction and the germline gene differ at one end; a read error may be behind it. The chain couples TRBV6-6 to TRBJ1-2, with D unresolved. The germline V gene encodes CDR1 MNHNY and CDR2 SVGAGI (reference sequence). The length of the CDR3 is 12 residues. CDR3 residues: CASSQNNDGYTF. The CDR3 DNA follows: TGTGCCAGCAGCCAGAATAACGATGGCTACACCTTC.

This rearrangement joins TRBV7-6 to TRBJ2-6; D is uncertain. Trimming removed 4 bases from V and 0 bases from J, with 13 bases in between. Germline V gene lookup returns CDR1 SGHVS and CDR2 FNYEAQ. This CDR3 spans 17 amino acids. CDR3 loop: CASSSVRSHSGANVLTF. In DNA form, the CDR3 reads TGTGCCAGCAGCTCCGTACGGAGCCACTCTGGGGCCAACGTCCTGACTTTC.

The chain carries TRBV4-2 and TRBJ2-5; possibly TRBD1 or TRBD2 for D (5 bases each). The ends were cut back, 1 base at V and 3 bases at J, with 6 bases in the middle. The CDR3 consists of 13 residues. Germline CDR1 LGHNA, CDR2 YNFKEQ. In DNA, the CDR3 is TGTGCCAGCAGCCAAGGGGGGAAAGAGACCCAGTACTTC. Translation gives CASSQGGKETQYF.

J is TRBJ1-1 and V is TRBV7-2; 7 bases are a match to TRBD1. J gave up 0 bases and V 5 bases, and 6 bases lay outside the gene matches. The CDR3 covers 15 residues. Per germline, CDR1 SGHTA and CDR2 FQGNSA. In nucleotides, the CDR3 is TGTGCCAGCAGCCCTGCCGGGACAGTGAACACTGAAGCTTTCTTT. It is translated as CASSPAGTVNTEAFF.

This chain uses TRBV19 with TRBJ1-3, with D hard to call. Germline assignment: CDR1 LNHDA and CDR2 SQIVND (reference sequence). The V gene lost 1 base and the J gene lost 0 bases, with 7 bases spanning the gap. The CDR3 runs to 15 residues. This chain's CDR3 is CASSIVGISGNTIYF. Here the CDR3 DNA reads TGTGCCAGTAGTATAGTGGGGATCTCTGGAAACACCATATATTTT.

The chain employs TRBV28 and TRBJ1-1; 7 bases align to TRBD1. The germline CDR1 and CDR2 sequences are MDHEN and SYDVKM. This CDR3 is built from 12 residues. V lost 2 bases and J lost 8; bases outside the gene matches: 2. CDR3: CASSLTDREAFF. CDR3 bases: TGTGCCAGCAGTTTAACGGACAGGGAAGCTTTCTTT.

The CDR3 region is CASSEARGRDGYTF. The CDR3 DNA is TGTGCCAGCAGTGAAGCGAGGGGTAGGGATGGCTACACCTTC. The chain has TRBV6-1 and TRBJ1-2, with D possibly being TRBD1 (5 bases). V shed 0 bases and J shed 6 bases, with 11 bases lying between them. CDR3 length: 14 amino acids. The V gene's germline CDR1 is MNHNS and CDR2 SASEGT.

This chain connects TRBV5-1 to TRBJ2-7; 11 bases agree with TRBD1. The V gene's germline CDR1 is SGHRS and CDR2 YFSETQ. The CDR3 is 14 amino acids. Losses at the gene ends were 4 bases for V and 3 bases for J; bases not matched to a gene: 3. The CDR3 region is CASSTGTGGYEQYF. CDR3 DNA: TGCGCCAGCAGCACAGGGACAGGGGGCTACGAGCAGTACTTC.

This clone turned up a few times. V usage is TRBV9 and J usage is TRBJ2-2; unclear D gene. The germline CDR1 and CDR2 sequences are SGDLS and YYNGEE. V lost 6 bases and J lost 0, with 6 bases in between. This CDR3 spans 13 amino acids. CDR3 sequence reads: CASTSPNTGELFF. In DNA form, the CDR3 reads TGTGCCAGCACGAGTCCGAACACCGGGGAGCTGTTTTTT.

The chain has TRBV4-2 and TRBJ2-3; TRBD1 aligns across 9 bases. With V trimmed by 4 bases and J by 3 bases, 5 bases remained unmatched. This CDR3 has 15 amino acids. CDR1 and CDR2 (germline): LGHNA, YNFKEQ. CDR3: CASSRGTGLTDTQYF. CDR3 nucleotide sequence: TGTGCCAGCAGCCGGGGGACAGGGTTGACAGATACGCAGTATTTT.

The V gene is TRBV19, the J gene TRBJ2-5, with 8 bases lining up with TRBD1. V shed 5 bases and J 3 bases; nucleotides not matched to a gene: 8. Germline assignment: CDR1 LNHDA and CDR2 SQIVND (reference sequence). The length of the CDR3 is 15 residues. The CDR3 loop reads CASSSDRVFEETQYF. The CDR3 DNA reads TGTGCCAGTAGTTCGGACAGGGTCTTCGAAGAGACCCAGTACTTC.

This clone was seen just once. The rearrangement joins TRBV2 to TRBJ1-2, with D tentatively TRBD1 (5 bases). The CDR3 consists of 16 residues. Germline V CDR1 and CDR2: SNHLY, FYNNEI. V was trimmed by 6 bases and J by 0 bases, leaving 17 bases between them. The CDR3 bases are TGTGCCAGCAGCCCTTCTGGACGGACAACTAACTATGGCTACACCTTC. Amino acids: CASSPSGRTTNYGYTF. Supplemented by reference TRBV2 and TRBJ1-2, the full variable domain reads EPEVTQTPSHQVTQMGQEVILRCVPISNHLYFYWYRQILGQKVEFLVSFYNNEISEKSEIFDDQFSVERPDGSNFTLKIRSTKLEDSAMYFCASSPSGRTTNYGYTFGSGTRLTVV.

The chain couples TRBV6-5 to TRBJ2-7; D remains unclear. This CDR3 comprises 16 residues. V lost 0 bases to trimming and J lost 2 bases, with 14 bases between them. Germline-derived CDR1 and CDR2 are MNHEY and SVGAGI. For the CDR3, the DNA is TGTGCCAGCAGTTACTCGTCGGCAGGCGAAGCCTACGAGCAGTACTTC. Residues: CASSYSSAGEAYEQYF.

Within the sample, this clone is medium-sized. The chain links TRBV25-1 to TRBJ2-7, with D unresolved. Trimming took off 4 bases at V and 4 bases at J, with 11 bases between the two ends. Germline-derived CDR1 and CDR2 are MGHDK and SYGVNS. The CDR3 spans 13 residues. In DNA, the CDR3 is TGTGCCAGCAGTGGGCCTCTTTGGTACGAGCAGTACTTC. It encodes CASSGPLWYEQYF.

The chain combines TRBV14 with TRBJ2-5; D not resolved. Germline-derived CDR1 and CDR2 are SGHDN and FVKESK. Trimming shortened V by 0 bases and J by 8 bases, and 13 bases separated the two germline ends. The CDR3 is made up of 14 amino acids. CDR3 coding DNA: TGTGCCAGCAGCCAAGATCTCGCACCCCAAACCCAGTACTTC. Translated: CASSQDLAPQTQYF.

The chain recombines TRBV7-2 with TRBJ2-1; 11 bases map to TRBD2. Germline CDR1 SGHTA, CDR2 FQGNSA. The CDR3 consists of 15 residues. After removal of 3 bases from V and 4 bases from J, the junction contained 2 bases not matched to a gene. The DNA of the CDR3 is TGTGCCAGCAGCTTGACTAGCGGGAAATACAATGAGCAGTTCTTC. Translating it yields CASSLTSGKYNEQFF. Supplemented by reference TRBV7-2 and TRBJ2-1, the full variable domain reads GAGVSQSPSNKVTEKGKDVELRCDPISGHTALYWYRQSLGQGLEFLIYFQGNSAPDKSGLPSDRFSAERTGGSVSTLTIQRTQQEDSAVYLCASSLTSGKYNEQFFGPGTRLTVL.

This clone has only one observation. An end of the junction does not agree with germline; a read error may underlie this. This sequence joins TRBV5-1 and TRBJ1-2, with D perhaps TRBD1 (5 bases). Germline loops: CDR1 SGHRS, CDR2 YFSETQ. The CDR3 runs to 14 residues. CDR3 in amino acids: CASSLDTHGTSAVF. CDR3 nucleotide sequence: TGCGCCAGCAGCTTGGATACCCACGGGACTTCGGCCGTCTTC.

This chain connects TRBV7-9 to TRBJ2-5; D might be TRBD1 or TRBD2, each matching 7 bases. There are 15 residues in the CDR3. From germline, CDR1 is SEHNR and CDR2 FQNEAQ (reference sequence). V lost 3 bases, J lost 2 bases, and 13 bases lay in between. The CDR3 sequence is CASSFRQGGQETQYF. In DNA, the CDR3 is TGTGCCAGCAGCTTCCGACAGGGAGGGCAAGAGACCCAGTACTTC. Full variable domain (remainder filled in from reference TRBV7-9 and TRBJ2-5): DTGVSQNPRHKITKRGQNVTFRCDPISEHNRLYWYRQTLGQGPEFLTYFQNEAQLEKSRLLSDRFSAERPKGSFSTLEIQRTEQGDSAMYLCASSFRQGGQETQYFGPGTRLLVL.

The gene calls are TRBV5-1 and TRBJ2-7; a possible D gene is TRBD1 (6 bases). CDR1 SGHRS and CDR2 YFSETQ come from the germline V gene. The CDR3 extends over 13 amino acids. Deletions cut 7 bases from V and 6 bases from J, with 17 bases between. CDR3 coding DNA: TGCGCCAGCCGAACAGGGCTCGCCTCCGAGCAGTACTTC. Its protein is CASRTGLASEQYF. Based on the CDR3 plus reference TRBV5-1 and TRBJ2-7, the full variable domain is KAGVTQTPRYLIKTRGQQVTLSCSPISGHRSVSWYQQTPGQGLQFLFEYFSETQRNKGNFPGRFSGRQFSNSRSEMNVSTLELGDSALYLCASRTGLASEQYFGPGTRLTVT.

The V gene is TRBV7-9, the J gene TRBJ1-4; the D is unclear. The CDR3 is made up of 11 amino acids. Between the trimmed V and J ends, which lost 5 bases and 6 bases, there was a span of 4 bases. The germline CDR1 and CDR2 sequences are SEHNR and FQNEAQ (reference sequence). Written as DNA, the CDR3 is TGTGCCAGCAGCAGATATGAAAAACTGTTTTTT. Amino acid sequence: CASSRYEKLFF.

The chain couples TRBV7-2 to TRBJ2-5; D is possibly TRBD1 (5 bases). The CDR3 covers 15 residues. V was clipped by 0 bases and J by 2 bases, with 10 bases between them. CDR1 is SGHTA and CDR2 is FQGNSA in the germline V gene. The CDR3 sequence is CASSLASTGQETQYF. DNA for the CDR3: TGTGCCAGCAGCTTAGCGTCTACAGGTCAAGAGACCCAGTACTTC.

This clone turned up a few times. The genes are TRBV18 and TRBJ1-3; maybe TRBD1 (5 bases). The germline V gene has CDR1 KGHSH and CDR2 LQKENI. The CDR3 runs to 16 residues. V was pared by 4 bases and J by 0 bases, with 13 bases between. CDR3 in amino acids: CASSLGPTSSGNTIYF. In DNA, the CDR3 is TGTGCCAGCTCACTGGGACCGACCAGCTCTGGAAACACCATATATTTT.

This clone was observed once. The rearrangement links TRBV18 to TRBJ2-4; no reliable D call. There are 14 residues in the CDR3. V was trimmed by 2 bases and J by 4 bases, leaving 9 bases between them. The germline V gene encodes CDR1 KGHSH and CDR2 LQKENI. As DNA, the CDR3 is TGTGCCAGCTCACCAGACGGTGGGAAAAACATTCAGTACTTC. This gives the protein CASSPDGGKNIQYF.

This chain uses TRBV5-4 with TRBJ1-6; TRBD1 is a possible D gene (6 bases). V gave up 2 bases and J gave up 3 bases, with 9 bases separating them. This CDR3 comprises 15 residues. Germline-derived CDR1 and CDR2 are SGHNT and YYREEE (reference sequence). CDR3 sequence: CASSLQGLYNSPLHF. In DNA, the CDR3 is TGTGCCAGCAGCTTACAGGGACTCTATAATTCACCCCTCCACTTT. Using reference TRBV5-4 and TRBJ1-6 for the parts outside the CDR3, the full variable domain is ETGVTQSPTHLIKTRGQQVTLRCSSQSGHNTVSWYQQALGQGPQFIFQYYREEENGRGNFPPRFSGLQFPNYSSELNVNALELDDSALYLCASSLQGLYNSPLHFGNGTRLTVT.